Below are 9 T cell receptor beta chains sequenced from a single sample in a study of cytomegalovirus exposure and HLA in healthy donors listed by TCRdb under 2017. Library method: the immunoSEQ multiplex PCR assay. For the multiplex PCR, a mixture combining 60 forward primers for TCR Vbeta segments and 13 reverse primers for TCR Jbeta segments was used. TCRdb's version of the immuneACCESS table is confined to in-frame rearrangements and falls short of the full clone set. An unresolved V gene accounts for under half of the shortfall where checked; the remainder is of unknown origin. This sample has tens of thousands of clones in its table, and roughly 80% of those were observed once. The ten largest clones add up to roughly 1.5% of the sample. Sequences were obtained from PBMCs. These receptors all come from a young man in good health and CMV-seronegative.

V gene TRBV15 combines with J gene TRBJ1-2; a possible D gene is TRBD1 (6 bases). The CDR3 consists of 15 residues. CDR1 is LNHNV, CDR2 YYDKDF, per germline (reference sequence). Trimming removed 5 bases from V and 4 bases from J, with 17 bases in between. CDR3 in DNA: TGTGCCACCAGCTCTTCGCGGACAGCGCCCTATGGCTACACCTTC. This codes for CATSSSRTAPYGYTF. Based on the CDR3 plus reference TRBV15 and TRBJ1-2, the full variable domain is DAMVIQNPRYQVTQFGKPVTLSCSQTLNHNVMYWYQQKSSQAPKLLFHYYDKDFNNEADTPDNFQSRRPNTSFCFLDIRSPGLGDTAMYLCATSSSRTAPYGYTFGSGTRLTVV.

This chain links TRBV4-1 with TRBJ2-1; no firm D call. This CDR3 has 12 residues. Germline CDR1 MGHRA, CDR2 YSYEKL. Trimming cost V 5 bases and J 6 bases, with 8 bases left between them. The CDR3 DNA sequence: TGCGCCAGCAGCAGTGCCGGCAATGAGCAGTTCTTC. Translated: CASSSAGNEQFF.

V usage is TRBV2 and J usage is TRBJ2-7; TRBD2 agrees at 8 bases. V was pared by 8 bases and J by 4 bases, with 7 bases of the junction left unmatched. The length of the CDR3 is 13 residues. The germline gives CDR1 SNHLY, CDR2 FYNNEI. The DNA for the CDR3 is TGTGCCAGCTGCGGGGGGACTCAATACGAGCAGTACTTC. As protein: CASCGGTQYEQYF.

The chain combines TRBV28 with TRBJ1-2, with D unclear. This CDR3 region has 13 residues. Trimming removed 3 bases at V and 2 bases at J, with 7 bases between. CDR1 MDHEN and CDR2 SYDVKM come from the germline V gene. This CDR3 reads CASSLGQNYGYTF. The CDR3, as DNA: TGTGCCAGCAGTTTGGGCCAGAACTATGGCTACACCTTC.

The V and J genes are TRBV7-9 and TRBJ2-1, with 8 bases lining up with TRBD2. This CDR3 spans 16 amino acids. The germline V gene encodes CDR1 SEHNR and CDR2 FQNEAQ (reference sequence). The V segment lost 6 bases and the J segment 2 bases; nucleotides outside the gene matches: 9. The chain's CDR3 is CASRLLAGPAYNEQFF. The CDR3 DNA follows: TGTGCCAGCAGGCTTCTAGCGGGCCCCGCCTACAATGAGCAGTTCTTC. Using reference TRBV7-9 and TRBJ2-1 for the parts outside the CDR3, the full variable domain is DTGVSQNPRHKITKRGQNVTFRCDPISEHNRLYWYRQTLGQGPEFLTYFQNEAQLEKSRLLSDRFSAERPKGSFSTLEIQRTEQGDSAMYLCASRLLAGPAYNEQFFGPGTRLTVL.

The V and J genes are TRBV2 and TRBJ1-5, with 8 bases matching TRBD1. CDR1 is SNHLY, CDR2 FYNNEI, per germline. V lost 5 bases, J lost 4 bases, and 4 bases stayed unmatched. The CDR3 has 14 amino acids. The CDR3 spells CASSPDRGNQPQHF. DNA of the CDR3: TGTGCCAGCAGTCCCGACAGGGGAAATCAGCCCCAGCATTTT. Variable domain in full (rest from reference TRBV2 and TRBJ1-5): EPEVTQTPSHQVTQMGQEVILRCVPISNHLYFYWYRQILGQKVEFLVSFYNNEISEKSEIFDDQFSVERPDGSNFTLKIRSTKLEDSAMYFCASSPDRGNQPQHFGDGTRLSIL.

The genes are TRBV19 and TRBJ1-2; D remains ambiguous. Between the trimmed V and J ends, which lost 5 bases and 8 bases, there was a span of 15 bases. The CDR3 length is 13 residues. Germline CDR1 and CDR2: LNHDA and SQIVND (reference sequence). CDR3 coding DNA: TGTGCCAGTAGTTTCGGGTCATCGGGGGGCTACACCTTC. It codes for CASSFGSSGGYTF.

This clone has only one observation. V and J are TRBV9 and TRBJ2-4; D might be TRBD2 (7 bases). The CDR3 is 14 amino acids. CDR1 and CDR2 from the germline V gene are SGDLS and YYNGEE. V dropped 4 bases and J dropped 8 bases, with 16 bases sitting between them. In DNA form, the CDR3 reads TGTGCCAGCAGCCCTCAAACAGGGAGGGACATTCAGTACTTC. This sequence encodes CASSPQTGRDIQYF.

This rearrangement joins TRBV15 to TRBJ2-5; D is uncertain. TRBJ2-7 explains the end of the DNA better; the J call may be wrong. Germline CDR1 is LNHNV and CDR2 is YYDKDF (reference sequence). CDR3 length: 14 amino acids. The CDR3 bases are TGTGCCACCAGCAGAGACAGGTCCTCCTACGAGCAGTACTTC. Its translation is CATSRDRSSYEQYF.